This TCR beta chain appears in the sequencing data of a study of metastatic and nonmetastatic thyroid tumors. About the research overall: Repertoire data that came from the blood and tumor or nodule tissue of malignant and benign thyroid patients were compared. Study findings and constraints: Reportedly, malignant thyroid tumors had significantly higher TCR beta diversity than benign nodules, in blood and tumor.

Per the study methods: Across clinicopathological groups, CDR3 differences served as the basis for building a distant-metastasis classifier for papillary thyroid cancer. TCRdb re-analyzed the PCR reads through MiXCR. For this entry, the V and J calls and clone size follow TCRdb and not the study's own pipeline. This table holds roughly 20,000 clones, more than 35% found once. V was pared by 7 bases and J by 8 bases, with 5 bases of the junction left unmatched. CDR1 MDHEN and CDR2 SYDVKM come from the germline V gene. The CDR3 is made up of 14 amino acids. No patient received treatment before thyroid surgery. In this sample, this clone turned up a few times. The antigen remains undetermined.

The specimen was tumor tissue. This sequence joins TRBV28 and TRBJ1-6, with 10 nucleotides matching TRBD1. This sequence originates from a female donor with papillary thyroid cancer or a benign thyroid nodule (not recorded which). Some clones in this sample may be carry-over from other donors' samples. The CDR3 bases are TGTGCCAGCACCGGGACAGGGGTACATTCACCCCTCCACTTT. It translates to CASTGTGVHSPLHF. The complete variable domain, with remaining parts taken from reference TRBV28 and TRBJ1-6, reads DVKVTQSSRYLVKRTGEKVFLECVQDMDHENMFWYRQDPGLGLRLIYFSYDVKMKEKGDIPEGYSVSREKKERFSLILESASTNQTSMYLCASTGTGVHSPLHFGNGTRLTVT.